The clone carrying this TCR beta chain showed up just a few times. Its antigen is not identified. TCRdb reanalysed the 5' RACE reads using MiXCR and keeps one entry per CDR3 protein. The table lists fewer than 500,000 distinct CDR3 sequences, approximately 20% of them singletons. Trimming cost V 5 bases and J 1 base, with 8 bases left between them. Germline V lookup: CDR1 MDHEN, CDR2 SYDVKM. This CDR3 is built from 14 residues. The data were taken from a study of CD8 T cells in ankylosing spondylitis. Findings and limits, study-wide: Blood of patients with ankylosing spondylitis appeared to be characterized by a TCR beta motif of several highly homologous variants. Researchers report that disease-linked clones proved CD8+ and relatively rare in peripheral blood.

This receptor was identified in a male donor with ankylosing spondylitis. The chain recombines TRBV28 with TRBJ1-4; D remains unclear. Sequencing was done on a sample of blood, either unsorted or a sorted T cell fraction (not recorded which). The CDR3, as DNA: TGTGCCAGCAGTCAAGTTGGAACTAATGAAAAACTGTTTTTT. As protein: CASSQVGTNEKLFF.